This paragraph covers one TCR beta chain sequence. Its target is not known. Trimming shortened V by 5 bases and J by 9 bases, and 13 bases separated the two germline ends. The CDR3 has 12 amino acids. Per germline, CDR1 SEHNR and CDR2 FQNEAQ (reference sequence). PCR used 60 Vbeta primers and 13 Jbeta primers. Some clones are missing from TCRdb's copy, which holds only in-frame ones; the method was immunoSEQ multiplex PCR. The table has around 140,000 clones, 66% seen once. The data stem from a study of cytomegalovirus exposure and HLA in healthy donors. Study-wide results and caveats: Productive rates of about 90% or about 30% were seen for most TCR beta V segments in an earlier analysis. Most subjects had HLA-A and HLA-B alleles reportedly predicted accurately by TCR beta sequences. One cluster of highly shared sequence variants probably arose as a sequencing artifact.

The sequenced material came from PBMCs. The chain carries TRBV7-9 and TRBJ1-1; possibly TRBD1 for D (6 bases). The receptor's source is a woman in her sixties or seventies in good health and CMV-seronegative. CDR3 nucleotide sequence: TGTGCCAGCAGCCCCCTACAGGGTAAAGCTTTCTTT. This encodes CASSPLQGKAFF.